The text below deals with one T cell receptor beta chain. Its antigen is not identified. The data were taken from a study of T cell responses to AZD1222 COVID-19 vaccine. Study-wide points: Repertoire sampling was restricted to post-peak T cell response timepoints. Baseline testing showed seropositivity in only a handful of AZD1222 recipients.

Data came from immunoSEQ multiplex PCR; TCRdb stores just in-frame clones and leaves some out. The data contain some 110,000 clones, more than 80% of them singletons. This receptor was taken from an adult who received the AZD1222 COVID-19 vaccine. The source material was peripheral blood, sampled 28 days after the second AZD1222 dose.

Here the CDR3 reads CASSSDHQTGGGGTQYF. Here the CDR3 DNA reads TGTGCCAGCAGTTCAGACCACCAAACAGGGGGGGGAGGTACGCAGTATTTT. The J gene is TRBJ2-3, the V gene TRBV27, with D possibly matching TRBD1 (8 bases). The CDR3 runs 17 residues. Germline CDR1 and CDR2: MNHEY and SMNVEV (reference sequence). V was cut by 4 bases and J by 8 bases, with 25 bases left in between.